The 27 T cell receptor beta chains given below trace back to one sample, sequenced in a study of CD8+CD57+ T cells in acquired aplastic anemia (dated by TCRdb to 2016 to 2019). Reads for this sample came from an Illumina HiSeq 2000. Profiling of TCR beta VDJ combinations and CDR3 sequences used genomic DNA as the template. TCRdb reprocessing: public reads trimmed at Q25 with fastp, clones called with MiXCR, in-frame beta chains kept. CDR3 protein duplicates are merged, each entry listing the most common genes and DNA. The sample table lists some 200,000 distinct CDR3 sequences, approximately 65% of them with a count of one. The top ten clonotypes cover 58% of the sample. The patients picked for sequencing were ones in whom flow cytometry had shown an expansion of CD8+CD57+ cells. The sequenced material came from sorted CD4+, CD8+, or CD8+CD57+ T cells (not recorded which) from PBMCs. These receptors were collected from a human donor with aplastic anemia.

This clonotype has just one count. The chain combines TRBV15 with TRBJ2-7; the D gene is possibly TRBD2 (6 bases). This CDR3 is 16 amino acids long. V was shortened by 0 bases and J by 3 bases, with 15 bases between the two germline ends. Germline V CDR1 and CDR2: LNHNV, YYDKDF (reference sequence). Here the CDR3 reads CATSRERAGKIYEQYF. Here the CDR3 DNA reads TGTGCCACCAGCAGAGAGAGGGCGGGGAAAATCTACGAGCAGTACTTC. Supplemented by reference TRBV15 and TRBJ2-7, the full variable domain reads DAMVIQNPRYQVTQFGKPVTLSCSQTLNHNVMYWYQQKSSQAPKLLFHYYDKDFNNEADTPDNFQSRRPNTSFCFLDIRSPGLGDTAMYLCATSRERAGKIYEQYFGPGTRLTVT.

This rearrangement joins TRBV4-1 to TRBJ1-2, with D unresolved. Germline V gene sequence: CDR1 MGHRA, CDR2 YSYEKL. This CDR3 is built from 12 residues. V was clipped by 3 bases and J by 8 bases, with 10 bases between them. The CDR3 protein is CASSHAVLGYTF. CDR3 DNA: TGCGCCAGCAGCCATGCTGTCTTAGGCTACACCTTC.

The chain combines TRBV5-8 with TRBJ1-1, with TRBD1 identical over 9 bases. The CDR3 runs to 15 residues. V was clipped by 0 bases and J by 5 bases; unmatched bases: 5. Germline V gene lookup returns CDR1 SGHTS and CDR2 YDEGEE. CDR3 loop: CASSLGTGALTEAFF. CDR3 DNA: TGTGCCAGCAGCTTGGGGACAGGGGCGCTGACTGAAGCTTTCTTT.

J is TRBJ1-1 and V is TRBV10-3; possible D gene TRBD1, 5 bases. Trimming took 6 bases from V and 4 from J, leaving 15 bases between them. The CDR3 sequence is 14 residues long. Germline V gene sequence: CDR1 ENHRY, CDR2 SYGVKD. The CDR3 sequence is CAISSRDSSTEAFF. The CDR3, as DNA: TGTGCCATCAGCAGCCGGGACTCGTCCACTGAAGCTTTCTTT.

The V call is TRBV7-7, the J call TRBJ2-3; perhaps TRBD2 as D (6 bases). The CDR3 extends over 16 amino acids. Germline assignment: CDR1 SSHAT and CDR2 FNYEAQ (reference sequence). V gave up 6 bases and J gave up 0 bases, with 16 bases separating them. CDR3 sequence: CASSLHLGGSTDTQYF. CDR3 DNA: TGTGCCAGCAGTCTACACCTCGGAGGGAGCACAGATACGCAGTATTTT.

This clonotype has a handful of counts. This chain joins TRBV20-1 and TRBJ1-1, with D tentatively TRBD1 (5 bases). Trimming left V 0 bases short and J 0 bases short, with 14 bases between. CDR3 length equals 16 residues. Germline V gene sequence: CDR1 DFQATT, CDR2 SNEGSKA (reference sequence). CDR3 amino acids: CSARDTRTTMNTEAFF. The CDR3 region has the DNA TGCAGTGCTAGAGATACGAGGACAACCATGAACACTGAAGCTTTCTTT.

The genes are TRBV12-3 or TRBV12-4 and TRBJ2-3; perhaps D is TRBD1 or TRBD2 (5 bases each). Trimming took off 3 bases at V and 1 base at J, with 11 bases between the two ends. The CDR3 runs to 15 residues. CDR3 DNA sequence: TGTGCCAGCAGTTTGAGGGGCAGAGGCACAGATACGCAGTATTTT. Its protein is CASSLRGRGTDTQYF.

The chain recombines TRBV7-2 with TRBJ2-7, with D perhaps assigned TRBD1 or TRBD2 (5 bases each). There are 13 residues in the CDR3. The V end lost 5 bases, the J end lost 7 bases, and 15 bases lay between the germline ends. The germline gives CDR1 SGHTA, CDR2 FQGNSA. CDR3 nucleotide sequence: TGTGCCAGCAGCCGGGGCTACCCCTGGGAGCAGTACTTC. This gives the protein CASSRGYPWEQYF.

The chain carries TRBV10-3 and TRBJ1-1, with D possibly being TRBD1 (6 bases). With 0 bases removed from V and 0 bases from J, the gap between germline ends came to 8 bases. The germline CDR1 and CDR2 sequences are ENHRY and SYGVKD. CDR3 size: 15 residues. CDR3 bases: TGTGCCATCAGTGAGTCAGGGGGAGTGAACACTGAAGCTTTCTTT. Encoded protein: CAISESGGVNTEAFF.

V usage is TRBV10-3 and J usage is TRBJ2-1; 8 bases fit TRBD2. This CDR3 is 15 amino acids long. J gave up 6 bases and V 10 bases, and 14 bases lay outside the gene matches. Germline values: CDR1 ENHRY, CDR2 SYGVKD. Here the CDR3 DNA reads TGTGCCACGGAGTCCATACGGGGGGGGGGCAATGAGCAGTTCTTC. Translation: CATESIRGGGNEQFF.

A few counts support this clonotype. The chain joins TRBV2 to TRBJ2-3; D perhaps matches TRBD2 (6 bases). Germline values: CDR1 SNHLY, CDR2 FYNNEI. This CDR3 comprises 15 residues. Trimming cost V 7 bases and J 5 bases, with 19 bases left between them. Here the CDR3 reads CASMQAGLGGDTQYF. For the CDR3, the DNA is TGTGCCAGCATGCAGGCGGGTCTGGGGGGAGATACGCAGTATTTT. The whole variable domain, filled in from reference TRBV2 and TRBJ2-3, reads EPEVTQTPSHQVTQMGQEVILRCVPISNHLYFYWYRQILGQKVEFLVSFYNNEISEKSEIFDDQFSVERPDGSNFTLKIRSTKLEDSAMYFCASMQAGLGGDTQYFGPGTRLTVL.

The CDR3 nucleotides are TGTGCCAGCAGCTTCGGCAGGGGGAGCGGGGTTAGCACAGATACGCAGTATTTT. Its translation is CASSFGRGSGVSTDTQYF. The V and J genes are TRBV7-8 and TRBJ2-3; D tentatively fits TRBD1 or TRBD2 (7 bases each). V was trimmed by 3 bases and J by 0 bases, leaving 19 bases between them. This CDR3 contains 18 residues. In germline, CDR1 is SGHVS, CDR2 FQNEAQ.

This clonotype has ten or more counts. The CDR3 sequence is CASSLTGQGLNQPQHF. The CDR3 DNA reads TGTGCCAGCAGTTTAACCGGACAGGGCTTGAATCAGCCCCAGCATTTT. The chain has TRBV6-5 and TRBJ1-5; 8 nucleotides agree with TRBD1. There are 16 residues in the CDR3. CDR1 MNHEY and CDR2 SVGAGI come from the germline V gene. J was trimmed by 4 bases and V by 4 bases; bases with no gene match: 9.

As concerns this clonotype: An end of the junction does not agree with germline; a read error may underlie this. V gene TRBV7-2 combines with J gene TRBJ1-6; D might be TRBD1 (6 bases). The CDR3 covers 15 residues. Per the germline V gene, CDR1 is SGHTA and CDR2 is FQGNSA. The CDR3 DNA reads as TGTGCCAGCCAGAGGACAGACACATATAATTCACCCCTCCGCTTT. Amino acid sequence: CASQRTDTYNSPLRF. Supplemented by reference TRBV7-2 and TRBJ1-6, the full variable domain reads GAGVSQSPSNKVTEKGKDVELRCDPISGHTALYWYRQSLGQGLEFLIYFQGNSAPDKSGLPSDRFSAERTGGSVSTLTIQRTQQEDSAVYLCASQRTDTYNSPLRFGNGTRLTVT.

The table lists this clonotype with a count of one. This sequence joins TRBV6-6 and TRBJ2-5, with 7 bases fitting TRBD2. The germline V gene has CDR1 MNHNY and CDR2 SVGAGI (reference sequence). V was pared by 4 bases and J by 4 bases, with 9 bases of the junction left unmatched. The CDR3 spans 15 residues. CDR3 amino acids: CASSSRGDPGETQYF. CDR3 coding DNA: TGTGCCAGCAGTTCCCGGGGGGATCCAGGAGAGACCCAGTACTTC.

The rearrangement joins TRBV2 to TRBJ2-5, with 12 positions matching TRBD2. Germline V gene lookup returns CDR1 SNHLY and CDR2 FYNNEI. V lost 0 bases and J lost 0; bases outside the gene matches: 2. The CDR3 is 17 residues long. The CDR3 loop is CASSEALAGGNQETQYF. For the CDR3, the DNA is TGTGCCAGCAGTGAAGCCCTAGCGGGGGGGAACCAAGAGACCCAGTACTTC.

The V and J genes are TRBV7-2 and TRBJ1-1; D may be TRBD1 (5 bases). The germline CDR1 and CDR2 sequences are SGHTA and FQGNSA. The CDR3 covers 15 residues. Between the trimmed V and J ends, which lost 4 bases and 7 bases, there was a span of 19 bases. CDR3 DNA sequence: TGTGCCAGCAGCTACCGGGACTCACGATCCCGTGAAGCTTTCTTT. Protein sequence: CASSYRDSRSREAFF.

CDR3 sequence reads: CATSRGSTPNTEAFF. CDR3 DNA: TGTGCCACCAGCAGAGGCTCCACCCCGAACACTGAAGCTTTCTTT. The rearrangement links TRBV15 to TRBJ1-1; D is unresolved. This CDR3 has 15 amino acids. CDR1 is LNHNV, CDR2 YYDKDF, per germline (reference sequence). V was shortened by 1 base and J by 1 base, with 10 bases between the two germline ends.

V is TRBV19 and J is TRBJ1-2; D gene unclear. V dropped 1 base and J dropped 1 base, with 10 bases sitting between them. Germline CDR1 reads LNHDA; CDR2 reads SQIVND (reference sequence). The CDR3 sequence is 15 residues long. The CDR3 coding sequence is TGTGCCAGTAGTATAGGCAATAGGGATAACTATGGCTACACCTTC. It specifies CASSIGNRDNYGYTF.

J is TRBJ1-6 and V is TRBV7-3; TRBD1 might be the D (6 bases). The CDR3 has 15 residues. The germline V and J ends were trimmed by 6 bases and 7 bases, with 16 bases remaining between them. The germline CDR1 and CDR2 sequences are SGHTA and FQGTGA. CDR3 protein: CASSKQGFGNSPLHF. The CDR3, as DNA: TGTGCCAGCAGTAAACAGGGATTCGGCAATTCACCCCTCCACTTT.

The rearrangement links TRBV7-8 to TRBJ1-5; maybe TRBD1 (5 bases). Germline CDR1 and CDR2: SGHVS and FQNEAQ. Trimming pared 2 bases from V and 7 bases from J, leaving 12 bases between. This CDR3 has 14 amino acids. The CDR3 sequence is CASSLIGAGQPQHF. In nucleotides, the CDR3 is TGTGCCAGCAGCTTAATTGGGGCTGGGCAGCCCCAGCATTTT.

V is TRBV7-9 and J is TRBJ2-7; D may be TRBD1 (5 bases). Germline assignment: CDR1 SEHNR and CDR2 FQNEAQ (reference sequence). Trimming left V 3 bases short and J 0 bases short, with 15 bases between. There are 16 residues in the CDR3. The CDR3 sequence: CASSFTSTAYSYEQYF. As DNA, the CDR3 is TGTGCCAGCAGCTTCACCTCGACAGCCTACTCCTACGAGCAGTACTTC.

This chain connects TRBV7-9 to TRBJ1-2; a weak D match, TRBD1 (5 bases). Germline loops: CDR1 SEHNR, CDR2 FQNEAQ (reference sequence). Trimming pared 3 bases from V and 4 bases from J, leaving 12 bases between. CDR3 length: 14 residues. CDR3 sequence: CASSFDQGSYGYTF. In DNA, the CDR3 is TGTGCCAGCAGCTTTGATCAGGGTTCCTATGGCTACACCTTC.

This clonotype was picked up many times. This rearrangement joins TRBV4-2 to TRBJ2-7; 9 bases agree with TRBD2. Germline lookup yields CDR1 LGHNA and CDR2 YNFKEQ. The V segment lost 0 bases and the J segment 3 bases; nucleotides outside the gene matches: 6. This CDR3 has 16 amino acids. This CDR3 is CASSQEQTSGNYEQYF. The CDR3 nucleotides read TGTGCCAGCAGCCAAGAGCAGACTAGCGGAAACTACGAGCAGTACTTC.

This clonotype was recorded a few times. The chain combines TRBV7-8 with TRBJ2-7, with TRBD1 identical over 8 bases. CDR3 size: 15 residues. Germline CDR1 is SGHVS and CDR2 is FQNEAQ. The V and J ends lost 5 bases and 5 bases, in that order; junction bases with no gene match: 11. CDR3 coding DNA: TGTGCCAGCAGCGCCGACAGGGGAGGTTATCACGAGCAGTACTTC. Translation: CASSADRGGYHEQYF.

The chain combines TRBV5-1 with TRBJ1-4; 7 bases line up with TRBD1. The CDR3 is made up of 14 amino acids. After removal of 3 bases from V and 10 bases from J, the junction contained 9 bases not matched to a gene. The germline gives CDR1 SGHRS, CDR2 YFSETQ. CDR3 bases: TGCGCCAGCAGCTCACAGGGGTGGTACGGAAAACTGTTTTTT. It is translated as CASSSQGWYGKLFF.

In its sample, this clonotype was seen a few times. This chain connects TRBV7-2 to TRBJ2-7; 7 nucleotides align to TRBD1. V gave up 5 bases and J gave up 2 bases; unmatched junction bases: 6. From germline, CDR1 is SGHTA and CDR2 FQGNSA. The CDR3 length is 14 residues. For the CDR3, the DNA is TGTGCCAGCAGCGACCGACAGGGTCCCTACGAGCAGTACTTC. Residues: CASSDRQGPYEQYF.